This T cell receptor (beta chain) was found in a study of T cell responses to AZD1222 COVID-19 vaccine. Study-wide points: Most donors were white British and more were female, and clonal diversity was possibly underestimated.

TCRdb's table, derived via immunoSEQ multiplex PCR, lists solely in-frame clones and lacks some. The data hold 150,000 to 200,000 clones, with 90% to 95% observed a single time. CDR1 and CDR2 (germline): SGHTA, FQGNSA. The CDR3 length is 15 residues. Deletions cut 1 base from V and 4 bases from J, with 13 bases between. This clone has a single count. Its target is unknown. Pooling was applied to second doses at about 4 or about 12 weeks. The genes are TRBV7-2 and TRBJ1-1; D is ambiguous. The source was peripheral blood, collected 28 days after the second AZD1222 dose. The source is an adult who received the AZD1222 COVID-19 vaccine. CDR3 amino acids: CASSLGPTGVTEAFF. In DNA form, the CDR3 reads TGTGCCAGCAGCTTAGGGCCAACCGGGGTCACTGAAGCTTTCTTT.